These 18 T cell receptor beta chains came from one sample sequenced in a study of blood T cell repertoires in COVID-19. TCRdb's copy holds only in-frame clones and misses some; the assay was immunoSEQ multiplex PCR. Seen here are about 200,000 clones, approximately 82% observed once, and the top ten hold about 6.9%. Sequencing input: peripheral blood. All receptors come from a human donor with acute or convalescent COVID-19. The donor label of this sample is uncertain.

The V and J genes are TRBV28 and TRBJ2-7; D gene ambiguous. The germline V and J ends were trimmed by 6 bases and 4 bases, with 13 bases remaining between them. Per germline, CDR1 MDHEN and CDR2 SYDVKM. The CDR3 has 13 residues. Here the CDR3 reads CASSPPVRYEQYF. The CDR3 bases are TGTGCCAGCAGCCCCCCTGTGAGGTACGAGCAGTACTTC.

This clone appeared a few times. V is TRBV2 and J is TRBJ2-7; the D is unclear. The germline gives CDR1 SNHLY, CDR2 FYNNEI. Trimming took 4 bases from V and 0 from J, leaving 7 bases between them. The CDR3 spans 13 residues. The DNA for the CDR3 is TGTGCCAGCAGTGTTGCCAGCTCCTACGAGCAGTACTTC. This sequence encodes CASSVASSYEQYF.

The chain employs TRBV20-1 and TRBJ2-1; TRBD2 matches 8 bases. V shed 3 bases, J shed 4 bases, and the junction held 2 bases outside the gene matches. CDR1 DFQATT and CDR2 SNEGSKA come from the germline V gene (reference sequence). This CDR3 comprises 13 residues. CDR3 sequence (DNA): TGCAGTGCTAGTGCGGGAGGTTACAATGAGCAGTTCTTC. This translates into CSASAGGYNEQFF.

The gene calls are TRBV9 and TRBJ2-1; 8 bases are shared with TRBD2. CDR1 and CDR2 from the germline V gene are SGDLS and YYNGEE. The CDR3 extends over 15 amino acids. After removal of 2 bases from V and 6 bases from J, the junction contained 7 bases not matched to a gene. The CDR3 DNA reads TGTGCCAGCAGCGTGAGACTAGCGCCATCCAATGAGCAGTTCTTC. Its translation: CASSVRLAPSNEQFF.

The V call is TRBV30, the J call TRBJ2-2; a weak D match, TRBD2 (6 bases). V lost 4 bases and J 6 bases, leaving 21 bases between the germline ends. Germline V lookup: CDR1 GTSNPN, CDR2 SVGIG (reference sequence). The CDR3 has 16 amino acids. The CDR3 nucleotides read TGTGCCTGGAACACCCCTCCCCCACGGAGGGCCGGGGAGCTGTTTTTT. This codes for CAWNTPPPRRAGELFF.

The V gene is TRBV4-2, the J gene TRBJ2-1; 8 positions match TRBD1. With 4 bases clipped from V and 6 bases from J, the junction kept 8 bases outside the gene matches. Germline CDR1 and CDR2: LGHNA and YNFKEQ. The CDR3 extends over 15 amino acids. In DNA, the CDR3 is TGTGCCAGCAGCCCCGGACAGGGAGTTTTCAATGAGCAGTTCTTC. Encoded protein: CASSPGQGVFNEQFF.

This chain uses TRBV7-3 with TRBJ2-3; 9 positions agree with TRBD2. Germline CDR1 reads SGHTA; CDR2 reads FQGTGA. V lost 2 bases and J lost 5; bases outside the gene matches: 14. This CDR3 comprises 18 residues. The CDR3 here is CASSLGLSAGGLLDTQYF. The CDR3 bases are TGTGCCAGCAGCTTAGGTCTCTCAGCGGGAGGCCTTTTAGATACGCAGTATTTT.

In regard to this clone: Other DNA sequences in the same sample also yield this CDR3. The chain links TRBV6-1 to TRBJ1-5, with 7 bases that match TRBD1. Trimming removed 1 base from V and 6 bases from J; junction bases left unmatched: 3. The CDR3 has 14 residues. Germline values: CDR1 MNHNS, CDR2 SASEGT. CDR3 DNA sequence: TGTGCCAGCAGTGAAGTAGGGGGCGGTCAGCCCCAGCATTTT. This codes for CASSEVGGGQPQHF.

This clone was counted a few times. This chain joins TRBV7-2 and TRBJ1-6; D is unclear. Germline lookup yields CDR1 SGHTA and CDR2 FQGNSA. There are 15 residues in the CDR3. The ends were cut back, 1 base at V and 6 bases at J, with 10 bases in the middle. The DNA for the CDR3 is TGTGCCAGCAGCTTAGAGAGGCCGCTTAATTCACCCCTCCACTTT. Translation: CASSLERPLNSPLHF.

The chain recombines TRBV6-5 with TRBJ1-5, with 7 bases matching TRBD1. There are 14 residues in the CDR3. CDR1 and CDR2 (germline): MNHEY, SVGAGI. V was pared by 6 bases and J by 3 bases, with 5 bases of the junction left unmatched. The CDR3 loop is CASRGTVLNQPQHF. CDR3 sequence (DNA): TGTGCCAGCAGGGGGACAGTCCTCAATCAGCCCCAGCATTTT.

The V and J genes are TRBV14 and TRBJ2-2, with TRBD2 identical over 7 bases. CDR3 length: 14 residues. From germline, CDR1 is SGHDN and CDR2 FVKESK. V lost 4 bases to trimming and J lost 7 bases; unmatched junction nucleotides: 6. The CDR3 spells CASSLGLGIGELFF. The DNA for the CDR3 is TGTGCCAGCAGCCTTGGACTAGGGATCGGGGAGCTGTTTTTT. Complete variable domain (other parts from reference TRBV14 and TRBJ2-2): EAGVTQFPSHSVIEKGQTVTLRCDPISGHDNLYWYRRVMGKEIKFLLHFVKESKQDESGMPNNRFLAERTGGTYSTLKVQPAELEDSGVYFCASSLGLGIGELFFGEGSRLTVL.

This clone was recorded a few times. The V gene is TRBV6-5, the J gene TRBJ1-1, with TRBD1 matching 7 bases. The length of the CDR3 is 16 residues. The V segment lost 0 bases and the J segment 0 bases; nucleotides outside the gene matches: 4. From germline, CDR1 is MNHEY and CDR2 SVGAGI. CDR3 protein: CASSYSITGVNTEAFF. The CDR3 nucleotides read TGTGCCAGCAGTTACTCGATAACAGGGGTGAACACTGAAGCTTTCTTT.

The chain is built from TRBV7-9 and TRBJ2-5, with no clear D. CDR1 and CDR2 (germline): SEHNR, FQNEAQ (reference sequence). The CDR3 length is 14 residues. V was cut by 4 bases and J by 1 base, with 10 bases left in between. The DNA of the CDR3 is TGTGCCAGCAGCTCTCGGAGCCTCCAAGAGACCCAGTACTTC. This codes for CASSSRSLQETQYF.

V usage is TRBV4-1 and J usage is TRBJ1-2, with D tentatively TRBD1 (5 bases). The germline CDR1 and CDR2 sequences are MGHRA and YSYEKL. This CDR3 contains 16 residues. V was pared by 1 base and J by 2 bases, with 14 bases between. Written as DNA, the CDR3 is TGCGCCAGCAGCCAAGCTTGGGGGGGTGGGAACTATGGCTACACCTTC. Protein sequence: CASSQAWGGGNYGYTF.

This rearrangement joins TRBV9 to TRBJ2-5; 10 positions agree with TRBD2. Germline values: CDR1 SGDLS, CDR2 YYNGEE. The CDR3 is 15 amino acids. With 3 bases clipped from V and 5 bases from J, the junction kept 7 bases outside the gene matches. CDR3 nucleotide sequence: TGTGCCAGCAGCGCCGCACGAGCGGGAGGGGAGACCCAGTACTTC. Its protein product is CASSAARAGGETQYF.

V is TRBV15 and J is TRBJ1-4, with 7 bases matching TRBD1. Germline V gene lookup returns CDR1 LNHNV and CDR2 YYDKDF (reference sequence). The CDR3 runs to 13 residues. Losses at the gene ends were 5 bases for V and 8 bases for J; bases not matched to a gene: 5. CDR3 region: CATSVRQGEKLFF. The CDR3 DNA reads TGTGCCACCAGCGTTAGACAGGGCGAAAAACTGTTTTTT.

The rearrangement links TRBV7-2 to TRBJ1-6; D might be TRBD1 (6 bases). Trimming stripped 5 bases from V and 10 bases from J, with 12 bases between. The CDR3 contains 13 residues. Germline values: CDR1 SGHTA, CDR2 FQGNSA. The CDR3 coding sequence is TGTGCCAGCAGCCAGGGGCACGGGTCACCCCTCCACTTT. Protein: CASSQGHGSPLHF.

The chain combines TRBV5-1 with TRBJ2-1; D might be TRBD2 (6 bases). Per germline, CDR1 SGHRS and CDR2 YFSETQ. This CDR3 is built from 13 residues. V was cut by 5 bases and J by 4 bases, with 10 bases left in between. The CDR3, as DNA: TGCGCCAGCAGTGACGGGGGTTACAATGAGCAGTTCTTC. It encodes CASSDGGYNEQFF.